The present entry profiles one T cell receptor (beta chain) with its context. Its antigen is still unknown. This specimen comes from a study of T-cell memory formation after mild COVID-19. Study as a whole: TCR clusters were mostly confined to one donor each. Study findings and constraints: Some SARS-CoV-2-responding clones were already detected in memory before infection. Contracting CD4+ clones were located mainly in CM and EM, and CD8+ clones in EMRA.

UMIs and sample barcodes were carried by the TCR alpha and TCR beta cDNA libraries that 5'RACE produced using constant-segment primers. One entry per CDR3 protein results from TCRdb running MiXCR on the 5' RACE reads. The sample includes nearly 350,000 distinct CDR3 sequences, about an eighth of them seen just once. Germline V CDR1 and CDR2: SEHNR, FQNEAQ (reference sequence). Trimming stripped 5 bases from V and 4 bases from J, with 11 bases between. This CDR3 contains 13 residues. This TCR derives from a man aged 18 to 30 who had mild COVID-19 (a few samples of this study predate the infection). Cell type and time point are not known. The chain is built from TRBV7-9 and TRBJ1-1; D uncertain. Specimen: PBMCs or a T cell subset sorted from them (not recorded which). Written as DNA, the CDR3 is TGTGCCAGCAGCCCAAGGACCTCCACTGAAGCTTTCTTT. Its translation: CASSPRTSTEAFF.